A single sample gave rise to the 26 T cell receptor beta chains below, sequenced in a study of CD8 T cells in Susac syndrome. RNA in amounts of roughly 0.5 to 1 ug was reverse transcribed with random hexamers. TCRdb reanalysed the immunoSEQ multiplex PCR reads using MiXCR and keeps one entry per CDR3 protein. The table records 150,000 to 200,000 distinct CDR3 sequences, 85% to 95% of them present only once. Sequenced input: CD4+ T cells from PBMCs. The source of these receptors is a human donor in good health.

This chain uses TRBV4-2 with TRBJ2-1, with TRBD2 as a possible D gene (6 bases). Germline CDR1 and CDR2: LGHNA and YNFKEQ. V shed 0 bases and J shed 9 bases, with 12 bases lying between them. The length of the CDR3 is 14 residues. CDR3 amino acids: CASSQDRRGGEQFF. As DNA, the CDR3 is TGTGCCAGCAGCCAAGATCGGAGGGGAGGTGAGCAGTTCTTC.

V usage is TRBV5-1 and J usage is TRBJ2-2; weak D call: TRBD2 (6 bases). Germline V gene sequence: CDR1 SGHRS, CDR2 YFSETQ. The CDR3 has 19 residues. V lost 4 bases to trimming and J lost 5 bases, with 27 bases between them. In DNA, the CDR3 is TGCGCCAGCAGCCCCCATGGGGGATTAAGCACGGGGGAGACCGGGGAGCTGTTTTTT. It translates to CASSPHGGLSTGETGELFF.

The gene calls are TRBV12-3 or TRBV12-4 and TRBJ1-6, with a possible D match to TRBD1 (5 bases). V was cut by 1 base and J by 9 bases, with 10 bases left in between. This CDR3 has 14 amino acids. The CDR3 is CASSLGQGGSPLHF. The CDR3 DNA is TGTGCCAGCAGTTTAGGGCAGGGCGGTTCACCCCTCCACTTT.

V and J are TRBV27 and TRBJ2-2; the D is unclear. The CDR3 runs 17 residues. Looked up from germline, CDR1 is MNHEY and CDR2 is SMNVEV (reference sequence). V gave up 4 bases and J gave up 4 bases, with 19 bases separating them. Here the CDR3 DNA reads TGTGCCAGCAGTTCCCTTCTTAGGCAGGTGACCACCGGGGAGCTGTTTTTT. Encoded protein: CASSSLLRQVTTGELFF.

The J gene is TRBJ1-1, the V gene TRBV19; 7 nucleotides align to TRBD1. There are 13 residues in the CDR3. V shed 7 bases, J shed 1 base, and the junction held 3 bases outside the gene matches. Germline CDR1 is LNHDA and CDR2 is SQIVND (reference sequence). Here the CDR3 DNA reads TGTGCCAGTATGGACAGGACGAACACTGAAGCTTTCTTT. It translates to CASMDRTNTEAFF.

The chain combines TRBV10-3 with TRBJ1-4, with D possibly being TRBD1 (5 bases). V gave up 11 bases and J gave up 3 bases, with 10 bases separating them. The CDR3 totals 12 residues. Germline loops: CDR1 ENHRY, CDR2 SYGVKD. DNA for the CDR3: TGTGCCTCCGGGGCCGCTAATGAAAAACTGTTTTTT. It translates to CASGAANEKLFF.

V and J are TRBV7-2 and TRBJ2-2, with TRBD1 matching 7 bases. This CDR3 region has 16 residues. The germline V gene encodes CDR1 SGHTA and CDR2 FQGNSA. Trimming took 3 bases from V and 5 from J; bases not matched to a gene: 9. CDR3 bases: TGTGCCAGCAGCTTGACCGGGACAGCTAAGACCGGGGAGCTGTTTTTT. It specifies CASSLTGTAKTGELFF.

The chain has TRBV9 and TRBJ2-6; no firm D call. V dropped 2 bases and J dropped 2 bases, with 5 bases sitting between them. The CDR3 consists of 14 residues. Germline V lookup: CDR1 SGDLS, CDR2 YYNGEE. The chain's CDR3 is CASSVSPGANVLTF. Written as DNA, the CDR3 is TGTGCCAGCAGCGTTTCTCCTGGGGCCAACGTCCTGACTTTC.

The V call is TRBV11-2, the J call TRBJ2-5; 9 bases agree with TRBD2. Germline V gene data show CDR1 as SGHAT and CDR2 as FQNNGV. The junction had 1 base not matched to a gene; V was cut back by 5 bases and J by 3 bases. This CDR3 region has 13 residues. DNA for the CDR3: TGTGCCAGCAGCCTAGCGGGGAAAGAGACCCAGTACTTC. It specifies CASSLAGKETQYF.

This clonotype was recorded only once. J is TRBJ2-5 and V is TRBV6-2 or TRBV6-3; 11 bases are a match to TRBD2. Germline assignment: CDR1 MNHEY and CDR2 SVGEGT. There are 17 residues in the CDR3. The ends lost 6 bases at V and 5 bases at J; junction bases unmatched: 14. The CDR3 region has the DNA TGTGCCAGCAGCTCCCGTCTTAGCGGGGGGGCTTGGGAGACCCAGTACTTC. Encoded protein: CASSSRLSGGAWETQYF.

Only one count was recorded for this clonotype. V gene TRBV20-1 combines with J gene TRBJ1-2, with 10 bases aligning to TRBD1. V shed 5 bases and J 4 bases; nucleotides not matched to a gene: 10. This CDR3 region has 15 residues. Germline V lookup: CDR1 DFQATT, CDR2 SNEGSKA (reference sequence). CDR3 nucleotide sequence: TGCAGTGCTTATAACTATGGACAGGGGGGCTATGGCTACACCTTC. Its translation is CSAYNYGQGGYGYTF.

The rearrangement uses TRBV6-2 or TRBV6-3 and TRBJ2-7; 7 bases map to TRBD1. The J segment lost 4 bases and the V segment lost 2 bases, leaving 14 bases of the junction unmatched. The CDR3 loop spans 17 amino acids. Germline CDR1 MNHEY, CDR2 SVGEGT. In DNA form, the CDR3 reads TGTGCCAGCAGTTACGGCGGCCAAGGCTCAGGGGGTTACGAGCAGTACTTC. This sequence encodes CASSYGGQGSGGYEQYF.

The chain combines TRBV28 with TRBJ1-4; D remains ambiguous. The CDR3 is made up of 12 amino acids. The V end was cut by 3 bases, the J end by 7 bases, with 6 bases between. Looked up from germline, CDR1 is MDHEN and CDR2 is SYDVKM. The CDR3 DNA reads TGTGCCAGCAGTTTGATAAGTGAAAAACTGTTTTTT. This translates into CASSLISEKLFF. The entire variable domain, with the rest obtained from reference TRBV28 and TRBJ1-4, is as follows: DVKVTQSSRYLVKRTGEKVFLECVQDMDHENMFWYRQDPGLGLRLIYFSYDVKMKEKGDIPEGYSVSREKKERFSLILESASTNQTSMYLCASSLISEKLFFGSGTQLSVL.

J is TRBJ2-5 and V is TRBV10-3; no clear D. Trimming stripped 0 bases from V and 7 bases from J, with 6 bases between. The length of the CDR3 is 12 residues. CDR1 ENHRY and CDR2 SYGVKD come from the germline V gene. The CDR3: CAISESTGTQYF. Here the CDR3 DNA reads TGTGCCATCAGTGAGTCGACGGGGACCCAGTACTTC.

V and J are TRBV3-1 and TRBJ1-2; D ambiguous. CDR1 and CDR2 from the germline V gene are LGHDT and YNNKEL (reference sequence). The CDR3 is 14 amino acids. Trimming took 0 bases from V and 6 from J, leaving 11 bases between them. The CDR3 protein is CASSQETGRDGYTF. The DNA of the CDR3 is TGTGCCAGCAGCCAAGAAACCGGACGGGATGGCTACACCTTC.

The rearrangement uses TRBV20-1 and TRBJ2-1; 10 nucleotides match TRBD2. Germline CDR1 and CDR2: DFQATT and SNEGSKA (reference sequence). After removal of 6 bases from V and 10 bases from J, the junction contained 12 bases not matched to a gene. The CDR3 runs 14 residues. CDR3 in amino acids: CSAEFLAGAGEQFF. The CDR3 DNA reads TGCAGTGCGGAATTTCTAGCGGGGGCAGGGGAGCAGTTCTTC.

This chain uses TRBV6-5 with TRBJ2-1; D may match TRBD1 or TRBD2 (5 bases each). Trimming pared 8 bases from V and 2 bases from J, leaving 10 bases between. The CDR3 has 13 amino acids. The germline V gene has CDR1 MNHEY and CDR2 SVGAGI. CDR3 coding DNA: TGTGCCAGCGGCCGGGGCACCTACAATGAGCAGTTCTTC. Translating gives CASGRGTYNEQFF.

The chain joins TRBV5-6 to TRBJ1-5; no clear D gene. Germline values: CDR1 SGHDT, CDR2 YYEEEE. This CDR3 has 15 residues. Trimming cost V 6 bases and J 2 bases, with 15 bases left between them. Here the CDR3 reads CASTNWGFGNQPQHF. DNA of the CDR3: TGTGCCAGCACGAATTGGGGTTTTGGCAATCAGCCCCAGCATTTT.

The CDR3 DNA reads TGTGCCAGCAGCTTGAAGTCTCTAAGAGGTGGTTCACCCCTCCACTTT. As protein: CASSLKSLRGGSPLHF. The J gene is TRBJ1-6, the V gene TRBV5-4, with D unresolved. V dropped 1 base and J dropped 9 bases, with 17 bases sitting between them. This CDR3 has 16 amino acids. The germline V gene has CDR1 SGHNT and CDR2 YYREEE (reference sequence). Variable domain in full (rest from reference TRBV5-4 and TRBJ1-6): ETGVTQSPTHLIKTRGQQVTLRCSSQSGHNTVSWYQQALGQGPQFIFQYYREEENGRGNFPPRFSGLQFPNYSSELNVNALELDDSALYLCASSLKSLRGGSPLHFGNGTRLTVT.

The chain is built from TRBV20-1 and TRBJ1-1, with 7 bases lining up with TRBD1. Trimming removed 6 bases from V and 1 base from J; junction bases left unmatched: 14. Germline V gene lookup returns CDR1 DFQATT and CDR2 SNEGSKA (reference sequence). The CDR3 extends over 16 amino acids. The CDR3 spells CSALRRTGGRNTEAFF. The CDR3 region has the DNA TGCAGTGCCTTACGCCGGACAGGAGGAAGGAACACTGAAGCTTTCTTT.

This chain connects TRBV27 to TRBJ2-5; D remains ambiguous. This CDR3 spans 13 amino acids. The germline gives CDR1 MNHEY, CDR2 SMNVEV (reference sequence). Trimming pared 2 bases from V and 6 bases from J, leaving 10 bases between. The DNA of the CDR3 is TGTGCCAGCAGTTTAAAGGGCGTCAAGACCCAGTACTTC. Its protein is CASSLKGVKTQYF.

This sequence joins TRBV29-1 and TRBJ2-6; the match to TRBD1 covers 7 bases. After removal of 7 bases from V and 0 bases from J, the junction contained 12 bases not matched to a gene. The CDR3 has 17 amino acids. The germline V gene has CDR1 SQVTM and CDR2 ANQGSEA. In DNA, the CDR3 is TGCAGCGCCTGTGGGACAGCTAGCTGCTCTGGGGCCAACGTCCTGACTTTC. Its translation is CSACGTASCSGANVLTF.

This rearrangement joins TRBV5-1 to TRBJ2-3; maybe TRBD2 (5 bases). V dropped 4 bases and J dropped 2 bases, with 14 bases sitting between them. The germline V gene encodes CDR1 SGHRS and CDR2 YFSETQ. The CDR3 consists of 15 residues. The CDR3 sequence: CASSRDQRPTDTQYF. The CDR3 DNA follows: TGCGCCAGCAGCAGGGATCAGCGGCCCACAGATACGCAGTATTTT.

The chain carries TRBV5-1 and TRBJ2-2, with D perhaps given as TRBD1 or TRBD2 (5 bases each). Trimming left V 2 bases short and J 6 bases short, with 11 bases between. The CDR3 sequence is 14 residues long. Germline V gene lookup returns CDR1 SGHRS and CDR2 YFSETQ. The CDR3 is CASSFRGVAGELFF. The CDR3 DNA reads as TGCGCCAGCAGCTTCAGAGGGGTCGCCGGGGAGCTGTTTTTT. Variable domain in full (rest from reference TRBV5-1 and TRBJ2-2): KAGVTQTPRYLIKTRGQQVTLSCSPISGHRSVSWYQQTPGQGLQFLFEYFSETQRNKGNFPGRFSGRQFSNSRSEMNVSTLELGDSALYLCASSFRGVAGELFFGEGSRLTVL.

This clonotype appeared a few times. This chain's CDR3 is CASSSGGTGELFF. Here the CDR3 DNA reads TGTGCCAGCAGTTCAGGGGGGACCGGGGAGCTGTTTTTT. The chain recombines TRBV28 with TRBJ2-2; D perhaps matches TRBD1 (7 bases). Germline V gives CDR1 MDHEN, CDR2 SYDVKM. V was shortened by 4 bases and J by 5 bases, with 8 bases between the two germline ends. This CDR3 region has 13 residues.

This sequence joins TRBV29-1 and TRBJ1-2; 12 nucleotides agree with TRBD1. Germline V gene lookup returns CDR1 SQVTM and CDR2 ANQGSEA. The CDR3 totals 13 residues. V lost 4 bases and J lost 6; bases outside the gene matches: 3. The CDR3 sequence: CSVGDRGRNGYTF. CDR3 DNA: TGCAGCGTTGGGGACAGGGGGCGTAATGGCTACACCTTC. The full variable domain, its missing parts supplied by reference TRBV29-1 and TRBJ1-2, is SAVISQKPSRDICQRGTSLTIQCQVDSQVTMMFWYRQQPGQSLTLIATANQGSEATYESGFVIDKFPISRPNLTFSTLTVSNMSPEDSSIYLCSVGDRGRNGYTFGSGTRLTVV.